Below, 27 T cell receptor beta chains from the same sample are listed, as sequenced in a study of shared clonotypes between healthy human individuals. Here immunoSEQ multiplex PCR was the method, and the copy in TCRdb shows in-frame clones only, minus some. This table has more than 2,000,000 clones, approximately 90% appearing once. Sequences were obtained from naive CD4+ T cells sorted from blood. The sample's subset: CD45RA+ positively selected. The receptors were sampled from a man younger than 30 in good health.

This chain links TRBV6-1 with TRBJ1-2; possible D gene TRBD1, 6 bases. The CDR3 has 13 residues. Germline-derived CDR1 and CDR2 are MNHNS and SASEGT. The germline V and J ends were trimmed by 4 bases and 1 base, with 7 bases remaining between them. The CDR3 DNA reads TGTGCCAGCAGTGTGGGACATAACTATGGCTACACCTTC. It yields the protein CASSVGHNYGYTF.

The V call is TRBV6-5, the J call TRBJ1-1; maybe TRBD1 (5 bases). Germline CDR1 is MNHEY and CDR2 is SVGAGI. Between the trimmed V and J ends, which lost 5 bases and 1 base, there was a span of 14 bases. The CDR3 has 15 amino acids. Here the CDR3 reads CASSTSGETNTEAFF. CDR3 nucleotide sequence: TGTGCCAGCAGTACCTCGGGGGAGACGAACACTGAAGCTTTCTTT.

This clone came up once. V usage is TRBV5-4 and J usage is TRBJ2-1; D ambiguous. This CDR3 is 14 amino acids long. CDR1 and CDR2 (germline): SGHNT, YYREEE (reference sequence). V shed 3 bases and J shed 6 bases, with 13 bases lying between them. CDR3 sequence reads: CASSSPALGNEQFF. In DNA form, the CDR3 reads TGTGCCAGCAGCTCCCCGGCCCTCGGCAATGAGCAGTTCTTC. Using reference TRBV5-4 and TRBJ2-1 for the parts outside the CDR3, the full variable domain is ETGVTQSPTHLIKTRGQQVTLRCSSQSGHNTVSWYQQALGQGPQFIFQYYREEENGRGNFPPRFSGLQFPNYSSELNVNALELDDSALYLCASSSPALGNEQFFGPGTRLTVL.

This chain connects TRBV5-1 to TRBJ1-5, with TRBD1 as a possible D gene (6 bases). The germline gives CDR1 SGHRS, CDR2 YFSETQ. The germline V and J ends were trimmed by 2 bases and 4 bases, with 10 bases remaining between them. This CDR3 has 14 amino acids. DNA of the CDR3: TGCGCCAGCAGCTTCGGGGGGGCGAATCAGCCCCAGCATTTT. It is translated as CASSFGGANQPQHF.

This chain joins TRBV9 and TRBJ2-5, with 7 bases aligning to TRBD2. CDR3 size: 14 residues. V lost 3 bases to trimming and J lost 2 bases; unmatched junction nucleotides: 4. Germline lookup yields CDR1 SGDLS and CDR2 YYNGEE. The CDR3 here is CASSAASGQETQYF. The CDR3 coding sequence is TGTGCCAGCAGCGCCGCTAGCGGACAAGAGACCCAGTACTTC.

The V call is TRBV5-6, the J call TRBJ2-5, with TRBD1 matching over 8 bases. With 3 bases clipped from V and 11 bases from J, the junction kept 18 bases outside the gene matches. Germline V gene sequence: CDR1 SGHDT, CDR2 YYEEEE. The CDR3 is made up of 16 amino acids. The CDR3, as DNA: TGTGCCAGCAGCTCCAGACCTTTGGACAGGGCCCAGGAGCAGTACTTC. Amino acids: CASSSRPLDRAQEQYF.

This sequence joins TRBV6-4 and TRBJ1-5; D call uncertain. Deletions cut 3 bases from V and 0 bases from J, with 9 bases between. The CDR3 is 15 residues long. Germline values: CDR1 MRHNA, CDR2 SNTAGT. The DNA of the CDR3 is TGTGCCAGCAGTGAGGACGGCCTTAGCAATCAGCCCCAGCATTTT. It specifies CASSEDGLSNQPQHF.

With regard to this clone: The same CDR3 is also encoded by other DNA sequences in this sample. V usage is TRBV19 and J usage is TRBJ2-3; 10 nucleotides align to TRBD2. Losses at the gene ends were 3 bases for V and 3 bases for J; bases not matched to a gene: 3. The CDR3 is made up of 15 amino acids. The germline CDR1 and CDR2 sequences are LNHDA and SQIVND (reference sequence). The CDR3 loop reads CASSISSGRTDTQYF. CDR3 nucleotide sequence: TGTGCCAGTAGTATCTCTAGCGGGAGAACAGATACGCAGTATTTT.

The J gene is TRBJ1-6, the V gene TRBV5-4; TRBD1 is a possible D gene (5 bases). The CDR3 loop spans 14 amino acids. The germline V gene encodes CDR1 SGHNT and CDR2 YYREEE (reference sequence). The V and J ends lost 3 bases and 6 bases respectively, with 10 bases between them. The CDR3 DNA sequence: TGTGCCAGCAGCTACGACAGTACTAATTCACCCCTCCACTTT. Protein sequence: CASSYDSTNSPLHF.

The J gene is TRBJ2-2, the V gene TRBV5-1, with a weak D call TRBD2 (6 bases). Deletions cut 2 bases from V and 5 bases from J, with 10 bases between. This CDR3 has 14 amino acids. In germline, CDR1 is SGHRS, CDR2 YFSETQ. As DNA, the CDR3 is TGCGCCAGCAGCTTAAGACTAGAGACCGGGGAGCTGTTTTTT. Translating gives CASSLRLETGELFF. Variable domain in full (rest from reference TRBV5-1 and TRBJ2-2): KAGVTQTPRYLIKTRGQQVTLSCSPISGHRSVSWYQQTPGQGLQFLFEYFSETQRNKGNFPGRFSGRQFSNSRSEMNVSTLELGDSALYLCASSLRLETGELFFGEGSRLTVL.

The rearrangement uses TRBV28 and TRBJ2-1, with 10 bases matching TRBD2. The V gene end was trimmed by 4 bases and the J gene end by 6 bases; junction bases not matched to a gene: 15. The CDR3 is 18 residues long. CDR1 and CDR2 from the germline V gene are MDHEN and SYDVKM. The CDR3 protein is CASSSYPGLAEIFNEQFF. The CDR3 nucleotides read TGTGCCAGCAGTTCCTACCCTGGACTAGCGGAGATTTTCAATGAGCAGTTCTTC.

The chain couples TRBV5-6 to TRBJ2-5; 8 nucleotides line up with TRBD2. V was clipped by 4 bases and J by 4 bases; unmatched bases: 9. Germline values: CDR1 SGHDT, CDR2 YYEEEE. The CDR3 spans 15 residues. The CDR3 loop reads CASSMRGARAETQYF. The DNA of the CDR3 is TGTGCCAGCAGCATGCGGGGGGCGCGAGCAGAGACCCAGTACTTC.

With regard to this clone: A much larger clone lies a single base off, so this may be a read error. The chain uses TRBV7-8 and TRBJ1-2; D unresolved. Deletions cut 5 bases from V and 1 base from J, with 8 bases between. This CDR3 spans 13 amino acids. Per the germline V gene, CDR1 is SGHVS and CDR2 is FQNEAQ. CDR3 amino acids: CASSPDGNYGYTF. As DNA, the CDR3 is TGTGCCAGCAGCCCGGACGGTAACTATGGCTACACCTTC.

The chain joins TRBV6-1 to TRBJ1-1; possibly TRBD1 for D (6 bases). The germline V and J ends were trimmed by 8 bases and 6 bases, with 22 bases remaining between them. The CDR3 spans 15 residues. Germline V gene data show CDR1 as MNHNS and CDR2 as SASEGT. The CDR3 DNA reads as TGTGCCAGCGACACGGGGGGGCTGGGAAACTCTGAAGCTTTCTTT. Encoded protein: CASDTGGLGNSEAFF.

This clone came up once. Other DNA sequences in this specimen translate into the identical CDR3. This chain connects TRBV7-2 to TRBJ2-3; no clear D. Trimming left V 1 base short and J 4 bases short, with 9 bases between. The CDR3 spans 14 residues. Germline values: CDR1 SGHTA, CDR2 FQGNSA. The CDR3 protein is CASSLVGGADTQYF. DNA for the CDR3: TGTGCCAGCAGCTTAGTTGGTGGAGCAGATACGCAGTATTTT.

The chain recombines TRBV6-5 with TRBJ2-5, with no clear D. The CDR3 runs to 15 residues. V was clipped by 6 bases and J by 5 bases, with 19 bases between them. Germline-derived CDR1 and CDR2 are MNHEY and SVGAGI. The CDR3 protein is CASSPAPGVGETQYF. DNA for the CDR3: TGTGCCAGCAGCCCCGCACCTGGGGTGGGGGAGACCCAGTACTTC.

This clone has only one observation. CDR3 protein: CASSLKNMNTEAFF. CDR3 in DNA: TGTGCCAGCAGCTTGAAGAATATGAACACTGAAGCTTTCTTT. This sequence joins TRBV5-4 and TRBJ1-1; D call uncertain. Germline assignment: CDR1 SGHNT and CDR2 YYREEE (reference sequence). Trimming cost V 1 base and J 0 bases, with 7 bases left between them. This CDR3 region has 14 residues. The full variable domain, in which reference TRBV5-4 and TRBJ1-1 provide the parts outside the CDR3, is ETGVTQSPTHLIKTRGQQVTLRCSSQSGHNTVSWYQQALGQGPQFIFQYYREEENGRGNFPPRFSGLQFPNYSSELNVNALELDDSALYLCASSLKNMNTEAFFGQGTRLTVV.

V gene TRBV7-2 combines with J gene TRBJ2-7, with D maybe TRBD2 (6 bases). The CDR3 has 11 residues. Germline V gene sequence: CDR1 SGHTA, CDR2 FQGNSA. V lost 8 bases to trimming and J lost 3 bases, with 8 bases between them. The CDR3 sequence is CASLGSYEQYF. The CDR3 coding sequence is TGTGCCAGCCTCGGGAGCTACGAGCAGTACTTC. The whole variable domain, remainder taken from reference TRBV7-2 and TRBJ2-7, is GAGVSQSPSNKVTEKGKDVELRCDPISGHTALYWYRQSLGQGLEFLIYFQGNSAPDKSGLPSDRFSAERTGGSVSTLTIQRTQQEDSAVYLCASLGSYEQYFGPGTRLTVT.

The chain couples TRBV4-3 to TRBJ1-2; D gene unclear. Trimming cost V 3 bases and J 4 bases, with 12 bases left between them. Germline V gene data show CDR1 as LGHNA and CDR2 as YSLEER. This CDR3 spans 14 amino acids. The CDR3 spells CASSQERWSYGYTF. The CDR3 DNA follows: TGCGCCAGCAGCCAGGAAAGATGGAGCTATGGCTACACCTTC.

CDR3 nucleotide sequence: TGTGCCATCAAAGGAGACGGAAGGTACGAGCAGTACTTC. It is translated as CAIKGDGRYEQYF. The V gene is TRBV10-3, the J gene TRBJ2-7; no firm D call. Between the trimmed V and J ends, which lost 7 bases and 4 bases, there was a span of 14 bases. The germline CDR1 and CDR2 sequences are ENHRY and SYGVKD. CDR3 size: 13 residues.

The chain couples TRBV7-2 to TRBJ1-2; D is ambiguous. Germline loops: CDR1 SGHTA, CDR2 FQGNSA. The V gene lost 1 base and the J gene lost 1 base, with 7 bases spanning the gap. CDR3 size: 14 residues. The CDR3 loop reads CASSLEGNNYGYTF. CDR3 in DNA: TGTGCCAGCAGCTTAGAAGGGAATAACTATGGCTACACCTTC.

The V gene is TRBV25-1, the J gene TRBJ2-7; no definite D call. The V and J ends lost 5 bases and 1 base respectively, with 9 bases between them. The CDR3 contains 13 residues. Germline V gene lookup returns CDR1 MGHDK and CDR2 SYGVNS. This CDR3 reads CASSFGPSYEQYF. Written as DNA, the CDR3 is TGTGCCAGCAGTTTCGGACCGTCCTACGAGCAGTACTTC.

The CDR3 here is CSVTVPGLAGPTYNEQFF. The CDR3 DNA is TGCAGCGTTACTGTCCCGGGACTAGCGGGGCCAACCTACAATGAGCAGTTCTTC. This rearrangement joins TRBV29-1 to TRBJ2-1, with 13 positions matching TRBD2. Germline CDR1 reads SQVTM; CDR2 reads ANQGSEA. CDR3 size: 18 residues. Losses at the gene ends were 5 bases for V and 2 bases for J; bases not matched to a gene: 12.

A word on this clone: Other nucleotide sequences from this sample produce the same CDR3. This chain uses TRBV5-4 with TRBJ2-7; D is perhaps TRBD1 (6 bases). V dropped 0 bases and J dropped 0 bases, with 10 bases sitting between them. Germline CDR1 and CDR2: SGHNT and YYREEE (reference sequence). The CDR3 has 15 residues. DNA of the CDR3: TGTGCCAGCAGCTTGGGGACAGTCTCCTCCTACGAGCAGTACTTC. This codes for CASSLGTVSSYEQYF.

This clone showed up just once. The DNA for the CDR3 is TGTGCCAGCGGTCGATTGGCTACCGGGGAGCTGTTTTTT. This codes for CASGRLATGELFF. This chain connects TRBV7-2 to TRBJ2-2, with D unclear. The V gene lost 8 bases and the J gene lost 5 bases, with 12 bases spanning the gap. The CDR3 is 13 residues long. The germline V gene encodes CDR1 SGHTA and CDR2 FQGNSA.

J is TRBJ1-5 and V is TRBV9; possible D gene TRBD1, 5 bases. Germline V lookup: CDR1 SGDLS, CDR2 YYNGEE. This CDR3 spans 17 amino acids. V shed 4 bases and J shed 5 bases, with 22 bases lying between them. The CDR3 region is CASSPHPVATADQPQHF. Written as DNA, the CDR3 is TGTGCCAGCAGCCCCCACCCTGTCGCGACAGCAGATCAGCCCCAGCATTTT.

The chain links TRBV6-5 to TRBJ1-2; TRBD1 aligns across 8 bases. This CDR3 contains 15 residues. The germline V gene encodes CDR1 MNHEY and CDR2 SVGAGI. V dropped 6 bases and J dropped 5; count of bases not matched to a gene: 11. CDR3 protein: CASRPYSGGLYGYTF. The CDR3 DNA reads as TGTGCCAGCAGACCTTATTCAGGGGGCCTTTATGGCTACACCTTC.